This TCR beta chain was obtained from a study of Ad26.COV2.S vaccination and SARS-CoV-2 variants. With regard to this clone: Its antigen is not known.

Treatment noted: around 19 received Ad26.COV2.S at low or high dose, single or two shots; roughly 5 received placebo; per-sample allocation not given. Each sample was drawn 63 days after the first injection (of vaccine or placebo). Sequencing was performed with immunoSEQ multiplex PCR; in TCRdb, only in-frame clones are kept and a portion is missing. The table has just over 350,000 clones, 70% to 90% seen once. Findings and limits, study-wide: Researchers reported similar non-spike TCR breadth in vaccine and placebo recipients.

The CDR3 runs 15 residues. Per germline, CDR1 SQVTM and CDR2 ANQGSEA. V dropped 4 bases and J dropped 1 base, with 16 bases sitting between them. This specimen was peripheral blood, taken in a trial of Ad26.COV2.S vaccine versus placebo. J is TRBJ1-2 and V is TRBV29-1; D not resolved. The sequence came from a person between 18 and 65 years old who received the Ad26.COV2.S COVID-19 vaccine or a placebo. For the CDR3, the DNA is TGCAGCGTTGGGACGGCCTCCCAATATAACTATGGCTACACCTTC. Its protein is CSVGTASQYNYGYTF.